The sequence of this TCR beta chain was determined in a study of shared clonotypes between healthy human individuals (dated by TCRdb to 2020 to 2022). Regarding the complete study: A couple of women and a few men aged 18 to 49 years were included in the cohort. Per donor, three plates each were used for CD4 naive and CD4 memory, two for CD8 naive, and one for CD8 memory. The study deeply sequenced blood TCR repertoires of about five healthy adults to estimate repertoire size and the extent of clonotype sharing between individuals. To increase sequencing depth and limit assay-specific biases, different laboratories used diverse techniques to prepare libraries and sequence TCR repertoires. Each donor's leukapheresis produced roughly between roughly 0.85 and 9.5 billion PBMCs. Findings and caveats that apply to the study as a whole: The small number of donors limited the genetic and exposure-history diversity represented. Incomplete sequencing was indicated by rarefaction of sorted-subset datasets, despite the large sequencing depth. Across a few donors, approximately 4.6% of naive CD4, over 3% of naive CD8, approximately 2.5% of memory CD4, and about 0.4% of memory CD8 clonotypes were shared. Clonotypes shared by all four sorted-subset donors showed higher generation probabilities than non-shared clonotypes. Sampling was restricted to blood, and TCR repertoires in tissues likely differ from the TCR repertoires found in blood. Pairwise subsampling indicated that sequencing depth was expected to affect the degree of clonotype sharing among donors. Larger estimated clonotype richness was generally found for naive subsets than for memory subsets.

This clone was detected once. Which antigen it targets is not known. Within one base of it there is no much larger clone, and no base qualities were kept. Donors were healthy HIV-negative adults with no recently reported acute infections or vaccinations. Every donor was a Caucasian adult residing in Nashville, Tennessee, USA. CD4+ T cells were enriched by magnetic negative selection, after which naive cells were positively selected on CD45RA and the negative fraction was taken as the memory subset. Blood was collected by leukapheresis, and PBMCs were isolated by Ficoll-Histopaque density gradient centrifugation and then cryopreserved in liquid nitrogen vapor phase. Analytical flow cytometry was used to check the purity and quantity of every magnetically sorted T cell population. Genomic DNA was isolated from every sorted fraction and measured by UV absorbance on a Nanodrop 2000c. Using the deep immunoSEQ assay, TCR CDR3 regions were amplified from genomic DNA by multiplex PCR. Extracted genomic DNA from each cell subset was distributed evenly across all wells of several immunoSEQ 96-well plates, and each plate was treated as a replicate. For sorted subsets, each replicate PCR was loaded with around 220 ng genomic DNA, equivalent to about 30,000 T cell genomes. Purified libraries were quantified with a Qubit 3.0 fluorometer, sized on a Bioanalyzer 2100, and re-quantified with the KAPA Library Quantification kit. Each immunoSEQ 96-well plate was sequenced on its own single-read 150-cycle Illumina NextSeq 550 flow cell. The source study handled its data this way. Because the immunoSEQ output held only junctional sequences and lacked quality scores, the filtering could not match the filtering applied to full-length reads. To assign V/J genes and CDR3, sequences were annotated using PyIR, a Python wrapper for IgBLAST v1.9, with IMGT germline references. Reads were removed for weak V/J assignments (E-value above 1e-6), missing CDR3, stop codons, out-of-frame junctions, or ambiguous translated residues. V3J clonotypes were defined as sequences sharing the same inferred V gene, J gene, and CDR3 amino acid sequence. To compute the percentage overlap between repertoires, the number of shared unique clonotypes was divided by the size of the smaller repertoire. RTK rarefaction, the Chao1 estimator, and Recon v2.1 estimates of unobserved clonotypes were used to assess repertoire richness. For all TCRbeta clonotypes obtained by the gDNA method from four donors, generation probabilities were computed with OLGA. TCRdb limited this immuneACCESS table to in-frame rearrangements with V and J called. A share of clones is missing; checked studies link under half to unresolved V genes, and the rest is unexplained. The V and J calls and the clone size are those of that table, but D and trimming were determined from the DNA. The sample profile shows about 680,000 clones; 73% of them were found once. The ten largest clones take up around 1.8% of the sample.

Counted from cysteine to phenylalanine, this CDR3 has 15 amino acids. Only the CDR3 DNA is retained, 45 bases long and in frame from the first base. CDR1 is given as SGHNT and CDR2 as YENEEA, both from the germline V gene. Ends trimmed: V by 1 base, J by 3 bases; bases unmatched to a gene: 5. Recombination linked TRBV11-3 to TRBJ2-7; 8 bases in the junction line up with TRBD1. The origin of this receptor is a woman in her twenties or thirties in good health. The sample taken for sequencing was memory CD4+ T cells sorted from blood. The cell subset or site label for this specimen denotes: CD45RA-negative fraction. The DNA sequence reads TGTGCCAGCAGCTTAGGTAGGACAGGGAACTACGAGCAGTACTTC. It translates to CASSLGRTGNYEQYF.